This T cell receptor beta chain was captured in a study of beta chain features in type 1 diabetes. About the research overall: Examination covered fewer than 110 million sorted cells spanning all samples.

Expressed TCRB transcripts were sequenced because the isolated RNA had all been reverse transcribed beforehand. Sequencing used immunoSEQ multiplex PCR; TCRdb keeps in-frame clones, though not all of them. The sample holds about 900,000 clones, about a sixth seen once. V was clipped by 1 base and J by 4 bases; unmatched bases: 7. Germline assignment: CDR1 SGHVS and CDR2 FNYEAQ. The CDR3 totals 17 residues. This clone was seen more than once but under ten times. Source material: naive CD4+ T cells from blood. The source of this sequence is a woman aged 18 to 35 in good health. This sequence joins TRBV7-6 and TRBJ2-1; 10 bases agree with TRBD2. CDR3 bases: TGTGCCAGCAGCTTAGGGCCTAGCGGGAGTCGTTACAATGAGCAGTTCTTC. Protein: CASSLGPSGSRYNEQFF.